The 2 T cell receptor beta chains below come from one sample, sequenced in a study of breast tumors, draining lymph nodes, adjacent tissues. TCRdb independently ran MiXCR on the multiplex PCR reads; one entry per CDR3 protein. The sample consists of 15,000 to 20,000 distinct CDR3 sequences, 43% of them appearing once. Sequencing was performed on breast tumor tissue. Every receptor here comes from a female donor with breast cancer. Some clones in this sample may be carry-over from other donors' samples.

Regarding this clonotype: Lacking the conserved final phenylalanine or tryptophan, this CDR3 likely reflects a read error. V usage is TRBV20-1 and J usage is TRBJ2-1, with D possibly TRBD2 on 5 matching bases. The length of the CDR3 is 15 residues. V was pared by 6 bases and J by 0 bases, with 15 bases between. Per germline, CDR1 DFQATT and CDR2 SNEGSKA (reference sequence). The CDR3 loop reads CSAPLSDYSYNEQFR. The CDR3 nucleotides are TGCAGTGCCCCCTTAAGCGACTACTCCTACAATGAGCAGTTCAGG.

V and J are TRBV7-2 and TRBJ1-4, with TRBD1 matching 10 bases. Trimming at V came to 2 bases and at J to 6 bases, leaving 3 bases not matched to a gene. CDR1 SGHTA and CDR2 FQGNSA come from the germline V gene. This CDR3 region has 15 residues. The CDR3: CASSLYGTGDEKLFF. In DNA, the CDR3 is TGTGCCAGCAGCTTATACGGGACAGGGGATGAAAAACTGTTTTTT.